This entry lists 9 T cell receptor beta chains sequenced from one sample in a study of cytomegalovirus exposure and HLA in healthy donors. The PCR was carried out with 60 Vbeta primers and 13 Jbeta primers. Assay: immunoSEQ multiplex PCR; the TCRdb copy retains only in-frame clones and omits some. This sample has fewer than 200,000 clones; 75% occur once, and the top ten carry over 1.2%. The sample taken for sequencing was PBMCs. The receptors were gathered from a man between 18 and 29 years old in good health and CMV-seronegative.

This chain uses TRBV6-5 with TRBJ1-5; TRBD1 matches at 7 bases. V lost 5 bases and J lost 2; bases outside the gene matches: 6. The CDR3 runs to 15 residues. Germline CDR1 reads MNHEY; CDR2 reads SVGAGI. CDR3 coding DNA: TGTGCCAGCAGTCCCCGACAGGGAGGCAATCAGCCCCAGCATTTT. As protein: CASSPRQGGNQPQHF.

The chain is built from TRBV6-6 and TRBJ2-4; D is uncertain. The ends were cut back, 0 bases at V and 9 bases at J, with 12 bases in the middle. This CDR3 contains 14 residues. Germline V lookup: CDR1 MNHNY, CDR2 SVGAGI (reference sequence). For the CDR3, the DNA is TGTGCCAGCAGTTACTCGAACCCCAGCGCCATTCAGTACTTC. Residues: CASSYSNPSAIQYF.

This clone occurred once. The chain has TRBV7-9 and TRBJ1-3; possibly TRBD1 for D (6 bases). Trimming took 0 bases from V and 2 from J, leaving 11 bases between them. The CDR3 sequence is 16 residues long. CDR1 and CDR2 from the germline V gene are SEHNR and FQNEAQ (reference sequence). CDR3 DNA sequence: TGTGCCAGCAGCTTAGCGGCCAGGGGTGCTGGAAACACCATATATTTT. It translates to CASSLAARGAGNTIYF.

This chain connects TRBV11-2 to TRBJ2-2; 14 bases line up with TRBD2. This CDR3 contains 17 residues. Trimming at V came to 4 bases and at J to 7 bases, leaving 8 bases not matched to a gene. CDR1 is SGHAT and CDR2 is FQNNGV in the germline V gene. CDR3 nucleotides: TGTGCCAGCAGCTCATTGGGACTAGCGGGAGAGGACGGGGAGCTGTTTTTT. This sequence encodes CASSSLGLAGEDGELFF.

The chain joins TRBV5-1 to TRBJ2-5; TRBD2 matches 10 bases. The CDR3 is made up of 20 amino acids. Germline CDR1 reads SGHRS; CDR2 reads YFSETQ. J was trimmed by 1 base and V by 1 base; bases with no gene match: 16. CDR3 sequence: CASSLKTSGNGGWVQETQYF. CDR3 nucleotide sequence: TGCGCCAGCAGCTTGAAAACTAGCGGGAATGGTGGGTGGGTCCAAGAGACCCAGTACTTC.

The chain joins TRBV6-4 to TRBJ2-2, with unresolved D. The CDR3 extends over 13 amino acids. The V end lost 3 bases, the J end lost 3 bases, and 5 bases lay between the germline ends. Germline CDR1 reads MRHNA; CDR2 reads SNTAGT. CDR3 amino acids: CASSDRDTGELFF. In DNA, the CDR3 is TGTGCCAGCAGTGATCGGGACACCGGGGAGCTGTTTTTT.

V usage is TRBV7-9 and J usage is TRBJ1-2, with D unresolved. Germline CDR1 SEHNR, CDR2 FQNEAQ (reference sequence). The V end lost 5 bases, the J end lost 4 bases, and 14 bases lay between the germline ends. The CDR3 extends over 14 amino acids. The CDR3: CASSPTGFGYGYTF. Written as DNA, the CDR3 is TGTGCCAGCAGCCCCACGGGGTTCGGCTATGGCTACACCTTC.

Comments on this clone: The junction differs from germline at one of its ends, possibly a read error. The rearrangement links TRBV7-2 to TRBJ2-4; D gene ambiguous. Germline V gene data show CDR1 as SGHTA and CDR2 as FQGNSA. The CDR3 consists of 15 residues. The CDR3 spells CASGFPLPAKNIQYF. The CDR3 DNA is TGTGCCAGCGGCTTCCCCCTACCAGCCAAAAACATTCAGTACTTC.

The chain couples TRBV9 to TRBJ2-7; TRBD1 aligns across 10 bases. V lost 0 bases to trimming and J lost 4 bases; unmatched junction nucleotides: 10. There are 17 residues in the CDR3. Germline V gives CDR1 SGDLS, CDR2 YYNGEE. The CDR3 nucleotides are TGTGCCAGCAGCGTAGACAGGTCCGGGACAGGGGAGTACGAGCAGTACTTC. It codes for CASSVDRSGTGEYEQYF. The entire variable domain, with the rest obtained from reference TRBV9 and TRBJ2-7, is as follows: DSGVTQTPKHLITATGQRVTLRCSPRSGDLSVYWYQQSLDQGLQFLIQYYNGEERAKGNILERFSAQQFPDLHSELNLSSLELGDSALYFCASSVDRSGTGEYEQYFGPGTRLTVT.